A single sample gave rise to the 4 T cell receptor beta chains below, sequenced in a study of OX40 agonist ivuxolimab in advanced cancers. Only in-frame clones appear in the TCRdb table, and some are missing; sequencing was by immunoSEQ multiplex PCR. The table lists tens of thousands of clones, around 90% of them singletons. Specimen: CD4+ or CD8+ T cells sorted from blood, collected in a trial of the OX40 agonist ivuxolimab. The source of these receptors is an adult with an advanced solid tumor such as melanoma, head and neck, liver or kidney cancer.

This clone was detected a few times. The chain employs TRBV5-4 and TRBJ1-4; D is possibly TRBD1 (5 bases). Trimming cost V 4 bases and J 8 bases, with 9 bases left between them. This CDR3 is built from 12 residues. Germline V CDR1 and CDR2: SGHNT, YYREEE (reference sequence). The CDR3 sequence: CASSPGGEKLFF. The CDR3 bases are TGTGCCAGCAGCCCGGGGGGAGAAAAACTGTTTTTT. The full variable domain, with the rest looked up from reference TRBV5-4 and TRBJ1-4, is ETGVTQSPTHLIKTRGQQVTLRCSSQSGHNTVSWYQQALGQGPQFIFQYYREEENGRGNFPPRFSGLQFPNYSSELNVNALELDDSALYLCASSPGGEKLFFGSGTQLSVL.

The chain employs TRBV10-3 and TRBJ2-1; D tentatively fits TRBD1 or TRBD2 (5 bases each). This CDR3 region has 16 residues. The germline V and J ends were trimmed by 10 bases and 7 bases, with 26 bases remaining between them. From germline, CDR1 is ENHRY and CDR2 SYGVKD. The CDR3 nucleotides are TGTGCCACCGGGGCGATACTAGGGGTGGTTGGAAATGAGCAGTTCTTC. Translated, it gives CATGAILGVVGNEQFF.

CDR3 residues: CASSFVRIGTGELFF. The CDR3, as DNA: TGTGCCAGCAGTTTTGTAAGAATTGGCACCGGGGAGCTGTTTTTT. J is TRBJ2-2 and V is TRBV28, with no clear D. Germline V gives CDR1 MDHEN, CDR2 SYDVKM. This CDR3 is built from 15 residues. Trimming cost V 3 bases and J 4 bases, with 12 bases left between them.

The J gene is TRBJ2-7, the V gene TRBV4-3; TRBD2 matches at 11 bases. Germline V gene sequence: CDR1 LGHNA, CDR2 YSLEER. The trim removed 1 base at V and 3 bases at J, leaving 8 bases unmatched. This CDR3 region has 17 residues. In nucleotides, the CDR3 is TGCGCCAGCAGCCAAGCCCGGACCGGGACTAGCGGCTACGAGCAGTACTTC. It codes for CASSQARTGTSGYEQYF.